These T cell receptor beta chains were read from a single sample in a study of PD-L1 blockade in urothelial cancer. The table came from immunoSEQ multiplex PCR; TCRdb's copy has only in-frame clones and leaves some out. Of tens of thousands of clones listed, less than 90% are singletons. Sequencing was performed on PBMCs, taken around atezolizumab (anti-PD-L1) treatment. The receptors were gathered from a man between 65 and 85 years old with urothelial cancer. The CDR3 runs from the conserved cysteine through the conserved F or W. The D gene is left open where the match is weak.

j_call d_call v_call cdr3_aa
TRBJ2-5 TRBD2 TRBV5-1 CASSLSAGGTETQYF
TRBJ2-1 TRBD2 TRBV18 CASSPLGLAGGPGAYNEQFF
TRBJ2-7 - TRBV10-2 CASSEPDEGRNEQYF
TRBJ2-5 - TRBV5-1 CASSGGAGRETQYF
TRBJ2-7 - TRBV6-5 CASSLEGTLSYEQYF
TRBJ2-3 TRBD2 TRBV11-1 CASSPGLAGGITDTQYF
TRBJ2-7 - TRBV5-1 CASSSQTGFVEQYF
TRBJ2-1 TRBD1 TRBV6-5 CASSSTGGGEQFF
TRBJ2-4 TRBD1 TRBV18 CASSPQGAGAKNIQYF
TRBJ2-7 - TRBV6-5 CAATRGYEQYF
TRBJ2-1 - TRBV9 CASSVNLGGINEQFF
TRBJ2-3 TRBD2 TRBV7-2 CASSLAGLAQDTQYF
TRBJ2-5 - TRBV4-1 CASSQDRTGRDQETQYF
TRBJ1-3 - TRBV5-8 CASSVQTGRNTIYF
TRBJ2-5 - TRBV5-1 CASLTGTLRQETQYF
TRBJ1-2 - TRBV9 CASSVAAQGNGYTF
TRBJ2-2 - TRBV7-2 CASSLGGPTGELFF
TRBJ2-6 - TRBV5-4 CASSQGQVSGANVLTF
TRBJ2-5 - TRBV11-2 CASSDSSGVGTQYF
TRBJ2-7 TRBD1 TRBV18 CASSPNGQGYEQYF
TRBJ2-3 TRBD2 TRBV2 CASLSWGGGTDTQYF
TRBJ2-1 TRBD2 TRBV19 CASSLSGRTYNEQFF
TRBJ1-2 TRBD1 TRBV5-4 CASSLDREIYGYTF
TRBJ1-2 TRBD1 TRBV7-4 CASSLVGTGGGLWGYTF
TRBJ2-2 TRBD2 TRBV25-1 CASSASGRTTGELFF
TRBJ2-1 TRBD1 TRBV19 CASTTQGVSYNEQFF
TRBJ1-1 - TRBV18 CASSPTRGFDTEAFF
TRBJ2-5 - TRBV21-1 CASSKAAGVFRSETQYF